These T cell receptor beta chains were read from a single sample in a study of cytomegalovirus exposure and HLA in healthy donors. Sequencing used immunoSEQ multiplex PCR; TCRdb keeps in-frame clones, though not all of them. The sample gives around 170,000 clones, approximately 85% of which show up once; roughly 0.73% is in the top ten. Sequencing was performed on PBMCs. These receptors all come from a woman under 30 in good health and CMV-seronegative. CDR3s include the opening cysteine and the closing phenylalanine or tryptophan.

v_gene: TRBV18; j_gene: TRBJ2-5; CDR3aa: CASSATSGRGGKETQYF
v_gene: TRBV21-1; j_gene: TRBJ1-5; CDR3aa: CASSTGGQPQHF
v_gene: TRBV6-5; j_gene: TRBJ1-6; CDR3aa: CASSYQGHNSPLHF
v_gene: TRBV5-1; j_gene: TRBJ1-1; CDR3aa: CASSIGILNTEAFF
v_gene: TRBV7-2; j_gene: TRBJ2-5; CDR3aa: CASSPLRSGTQYF
v_gene: TRBV5-6; j_gene: TRBJ2-1; CDR3aa: CASSLRRGHYNEQFF
v_gene: TRBV5-4; j_gene: TRBJ2-7; CDR3aa: CASSWGGQEVYYEQHF
v_gene: TRBV19; j_gene: TRBJ1-1; CDR3aa: CASSLQGTEAFF
v_gene: TRBV10-3; j_gene: TRBJ2-7; CDR3aa: CAIKPGTGGDEQYF
v_gene: TRBV19; j_gene: TRBJ2-5; CDR3aa: CASRSSGGKQETQYF
v_gene: TRBV28; j_gene: TRBJ2-1; CDR3aa: CASYLTPYNEQFF
v_gene: TRBV7-2; j_gene: TRBJ2-2; CDR3aa: CASSSPGAVTGELFF
v_gene: TRBV5-1; j_gene: TRBJ1-5; CDR3aa: CASSPDVREVGNQPQHF
v_gene: TRBV19; j_gene: TRBJ1-1; CDR3aa: CASSMGQGWTEAFF
v_gene: TRBV19; j_gene: TRBJ2-3; CDR3aa: CASSIAGGVTNTQYF